This T cell receptor (beta chain) was found in a study of blood T cell repertoires in COVID-19. Study as a whole: Specimens from acute and convalescent COVID-19 originated in the United States, Italy and Spain.

Clones were read by immunoSEQ multiplex PCR, and TCRdb kept only the in-frame ones, dropping some. The sample lists fewer than 200,000 clones, roughly 86% occurring once. CDR1 SEHNR and CDR2 FQNEAQ come from the germline V gene (reference sequence). Trimming took off 5 bases at V and 2 bases at J, with 7 bases between the two ends. CDR3 size: 12 residues. The receptor comes from a man aged 35-49 years who had recovered from COVID-19. Sequencing input: peripheral blood. V gene TRBV7-9 combines with J gene TRBJ2-7; D remains ambiguous. The CDR3 loop reads CASSPRAYEQYF. DNA of the CDR3: TGTGCCAGCAGCCCCCGGGCCTACGAGCAGTACTTC.